The entry that follows covers one T cell receptor (beta chain) sequence. The CDR3 length is 14 residues. Trimming took 10 bases from V and 2 from J; bases not matched to a gene: 7. RNA, at about 0.45 to 1 ug, was reverse transcribed with random hexamers. TCRdb reanalysed the immunoSEQ multiplex PCR reads using MiXCR and keeps one entry per CDR3 protein. The table records fewer than 350,000 distinct CDR3 sequences, roughly 90% of them present only once. The data derive from a study of CD8 T cells in Susac syndrome. Sequenced sample: CD8+ T cells from PBMCs. This chain links TRBV12-3 or TRBV12-4 with TRBJ2-3; TRBD2 matches at 9 bases. The sequence came from a human donor with multiple sclerosis. CDR3 nucleotide sequence: TGTGCCACCTTACCGGGACTAGCCACAGATACGCAGTATTTT. Encoded protein: CATLPGLATDTQYF.